The 5 T cell receptor beta chains in this list originate from one sample, sequenced in a study of low-dose radiotherapy and immunotherapy resistance in tumors. Both TCRalpha and TCRbeta chains were reverse transcribed with V-gene-specific primers. Amplification, which lasted around 18 PCR cycles, used a constant-region primer and V-primer adapter to amplify TCRs. TCRdb reprocessed the reads with MiXCR, giving one entry per CDR3 protein. Here the sample spans 8,300 or so distinct CDR3 sequences, about 61% being singletons. The source of these receptors is a human donor with advanced metastatic prostate, ovarian, gallbladder or colorectal cancer (not recorded which). This table probably holds off-target reads from a library built for another chain.

The chain uses TRBV25-1 and TRBJ1-1, with unresolved D. Looked up from germline, CDR1 is MGHDK and CDR2 is SYGVNS. V lost 3 bases and J lost 0, with 11 bases in between. The CDR3 has 15 amino acids. Here the CDR3 reads CASSDQDTLNTEAFF. CDR3 in DNA: TGTGCCAGCAGTGACCAAGACACATTGAACACTGAAGCTTTCTTT. Drawing the rest from reference TRBV25-1 and TRBJ1-1, the complete variable domain is EADIYQTPRYLVIGTGKKITLECSQTMGHDKMYWYQQDPGMELHLIHYSYGVNSTEKGDLSSESTVSRIRTEHFPLTLESARPSHTSQYLCASSDQDTLNTEAFFGQGTRLTVV.

In its sample, this clonotype was seen a few times. The CDR3 bases are TGTGCCAGCAGAGACGGTGAACAGCCCCAGCATTTT. As protein: CASRDGEQPQHF. The V gene is TRBV12-3 or TRBV12-4, the J gene TRBJ1-5; no clear D gene. CDR3 length: 12 amino acids. V was clipped by 6 bases and J by 7 bases, with 10 bases between them.

The chain combines TRBV27 with TRBJ2-7; unclear D gene. The V gene lost 6 bases and the J gene lost 1 base, with 10 bases spanning the gap. Germline assignment: CDR1 MNHEY and CDR2 SMNVEV (reference sequence). The CDR3 has 13 amino acids. CDR3 nucleotides: TGTGCCAGCAGCTCTCCATTTTCCTACGAGCAGTACTTC. Its protein product is CASSSPFSYEQYF.

The chain links TRBV5-6 to TRBJ1-2; D is perhaps TRBD1 (5 bases). The germline CDR1 and CDR2 sequences are SGHDT and YYEEEE. V was trimmed by 3 bases and J by 2 bases, leaving 17 bases between them. The CDR3 spans 16 residues. This chain's CDR3 is CASSSYETDANYGYTF. In nucleotides, the CDR3 is TGTGCCAGCAGCTCCTATGAGACAGATGCAAACTATGGCTACACCTTC.

By share, this clonotype counts as medium-sized. This chain connects TRBV28 to TRBJ2-7, with 9 bases fitting TRBD2. This CDR3 is 18 amino acids long. Germline CDR1 reads MDHEN; CDR2 reads SYDVKM. V shed 3 bases and J 0 bases; nucleotides not matched to a gene: 12. In DNA, the CDR3 is TGTGCCAGCAGTTTCGGCAGAAGACTAGCGGAGAGCTCCTACGAGCAGTACTTC. Translating it yields CASSFGRRLAESSYEQYF.